One and the same sample provided the 8 T cell receptor beta chains below, sequenced in a study of blood T cell repertoires in COVID-19. TCRdb's copy holds only in-frame clones and misses some; the assay was immunoSEQ multiplex PCR. The sample includes fewer than 100,000 clones, approximately 87% seen only once; the top ten take approximately 8%. The sequencing input was peripheral blood. Receptors originate from a human donor with acute or convalescent COVID-19. The donor label of this sample is uncertain.

The chain employs TRBV19 and TRBJ1-5, with a weak D call TRBD1 (6 bases). The CDR3 extends over 16 amino acids. The ends were cut back, 4 bases at V and 2 bases at J, with 15 bases in the middle. Germline V CDR1 and CDR2: LNHDA, SQIVND (reference sequence). The CDR3 nucleotides are TGTGCCAGTAGTACGGTCAGGGGCAAAGGCAATCAGCCCCAGCATTTT. Its translation: CASSTVRGKGNQPQHF.

V gene TRBV7-3 combines with J gene TRBJ2-3, with unresolved D. Trimming removed 5 bases from V and 2 bases from J, with 8 bases in between. The CDR3 spans 13 residues. Germline CDR1 reads SGHTA; CDR2 reads FQGTGA. CDR3 region: CASSATYTDTQYF. CDR3 in DNA: TGTGCCAGCAGCGCGACTTACACAGATACGCAGTATTTT.

J is TRBJ2-3 and V is TRBV9; D gene unclear. The germline gives CDR1 SGDLS, CDR2 YYNGEE. The CDR3 is made up of 15 amino acids. V lost 4 bases and J lost 0, with 12 bases in between. CDR3 protein: CASSPQPSSTDTQYF. The CDR3 DNA follows: TGTGCCAGCAGCCCACAGCCTTCTAGCACAGATACGCAGTATTTT.

This clone was seen a single time. The rearrangement joins TRBV2 to TRBJ2-3; D is perhaps TRBD1 (5 bases). Germline V lookup: CDR1 SNHLY, CDR2 FYNNEI. The CDR3 length is 14 residues. The V gene lost 2 bases and the J gene lost 7 bases, with 13 bases spanning the gap. CDR3 residues: CASSEWVAGNTQYF. CDR3 coding DNA: TGTGCCAGCAGTGAATGGGTGGCAGGGAATACGCAGTATTTT.

V gene TRBV2 combines with J gene TRBJ1-6; 9 nucleotides match TRBD1. The V gene's germline CDR1 is SNHLY and CDR2 FYNNEI. V lost 6 bases and J lost 5; bases outside the gene matches: 14. CDR3 length equals 18 residues. The CDR3 DNA reads as TGTGCCAGCAGGGGGTCCCGGGACAGGGCCCTAGATAATTCACCCCTCCACTTT. This codes for CASRGSRDRALDNSPLHF. Based on the CDR3 plus reference TRBV2 and TRBJ1-6, the full variable domain is EPEVTQTPSHQVTQMGQEVILRCVPISNHLYFYWYRQILGQKVEFLVSFYNNEISEKSEIFDDQFSVERPDGSNFTLKIRSTKLEDSAMYFCASRGSRDRALDNSPLHFGNGTRLTVT.

The chain links TRBV5-1 to TRBJ1-2; possibly TRBD1 for D (6 bases). The CDR3 has 13 residues. V was pared by 4 bases and J by 5 bases, with 12 bases between. Per the germline V gene, CDR1 is SGHRS and CDR2 is YFSETQ. The DNA of the CDR3 is TGCGCCAGCAGCCCTTTGGACAGTTATGGCTACACCTTC. Translated: CASSPLDSYGYTF.

The chain couples TRBV29-1 to TRBJ1-2; 7 bases line up with TRBD1. Germline trimming cut 6 bases from V and 8 bases from J; bases unmatched to any gene: 12. The germline gives CDR1 SQVTM, CDR2 ANQGSEA. CDR3 size: 13 residues. CDR3: CSVPLGRGWGYTF. CDR3 sequence (DNA): TGCAGCGTCCCCCTGGGCAGGGGGTGGGGCTACACCTTC.

V is TRBV4-1 and J is TRBJ2-3, with 8 bases that match TRBD1. Germline CDR1 MGHRA, CDR2 YSYEKL. The V gene end was trimmed by 5 bases and the J gene end by 3 bases; junction bases not matched to a gene: 7. This CDR3 is built from 15 residues. The CDR3 nucleotides are TGCGCCAGCAGCATCGCAGGGGGCCAGACAGATACGCAGTATTTT. Translated: CASSIAGGQTDTQYF.